The 17 T cell receptor beta chains below were found in one sample sequenced in a study of high-grade serous ovarian cancer treatment subgroups. Tumor tissue was taken before any definitive surgery or chemotherapy was given. Method: immunoSEQ multiplex PCR; TCRdb's copy keeps in-frame clones and lacks some. The sample has some 28,000 clones; about 86% are singletons. The sample comprised tumor tissue. The receptor set was obtained from a human donor with high-grade serous ovarian cancer.

V and J are TRBV30 and TRBJ1-1; 8 positions agree with TRBD1. The CDR3 runs 14 residues. Germline CDR1 and CDR2: GTSNPN and SVGIG (reference sequence). Losses at the gene ends were 3 bases for V and 0 bases for J; bases not matched to a gene: 3. CDR3 in DNA: TGTGCCTGGAGCGAGGACAGGGTGAACACTGAAGCTTTCTTT. It encodes CAWSEDRVNTEAFF.

This chain joins TRBV18 and TRBJ2-6; the D is unclear. The CDR3 has 15 residues. Looked up from germline, CDR1 is KGHSH and CDR2 is LQKENI. The V end was cut by 3 bases, the J end by 0 bases, with 6 bases between. The CDR3 DNA reads as TGTGCCAGCTCACCCCAATCCTCTGGGGCCAACGTCCTGACTTTC. Its translation: CASSPQSSGANVLTF. The full variable domain, rest sourced from reference TRBV18 and TRBJ2-6, is NAGVMQNPRHLVRRRGQEARLRCSPMKGHSHVYWYRQLPEEGLKFMVYLQKENIIDESGMPKERFSAEFPKEGPSILRIQQVVRGDSAAYFCASSPQSSGANVLTFGAGSRLTVL.

The chain links TRBV5-6 to TRBJ2-1; D possibly uses TRBD1 or TRBD2 (5 bases each). Deletions cut 4 bases from V and 6 bases from J, with 23 bases between. The CDR3 runs 17 residues. CDR1 is SGHDT, CDR2 YYEEEE, per germline. CDR3 loop: CASSHEGGQGIGNEQFF. CDR3 bases: TGTGCCAGCAGCCACGAAGGAGGTCAGGGAATTGGCAATGAGCAGTTCTTC. The full variable domain, with the rest looked up from reference TRBV5-6 and TRBJ2-1, is DAGVTQSPTHLIKTRGQQVTLRCSPKSGHDTVSWYQQALGQGPQFIFQYYEEEERQRGNFPDRFSGHQFPNYSSELNVNALLLGDSALYLCASSHEGGQGIGNEQFFGPGTRLTVL.

This CDR3 is CASSAPWDTQYF. In nucleotides, the CDR3 is TGTGCCAGCAGCGCCCCTTGGGATACGCAGTATTTT. This sequence joins TRBV9 and TRBJ2-3; the D is unclear. CDR1 and CDR2 from the germline V gene are SGDLS and YYNGEE. The CDR3 spans 12 residues. Deletions cut 3 bases from V and 6 bases from J, with 8 bases between.

The gene calls are TRBV5-1 and TRBJ2-1; TRBD2 matches at 10 bases. The V gene's germline CDR1 is SGHRS and CDR2 YFSETQ. V shed 4 bases and J 0 bases; nucleotides not matched to a gene: 1. This CDR3 contains 15 residues. Here the CDR3 DNA reads TGCGCCAGCAGCCCTAGCGGGAGCTCCTACAATGAGCAGTTCTTC. Encoded protein: CASSPSGSSYNEQFF.

CDR3 amino acids: CASSDRGVSSYEQYF. Written as DNA, the CDR3 is TGTGCCAGCAGTGACAGGGGGGTTAGCTCCTACGAGCAGTACTTC. This chain connects TRBV6-1 to TRBJ2-7, with D perhaps matching TRBD1 (7 bases). The V and J ends lost 3 bases and 0 bases respectively, with 12 bases between them. CDR3 length: 15 residues. Germline V CDR1 and CDR2: MNHNS, SASEGT.

The chain links TRBV7-2 to TRBJ2-5; D gene uncertain. Germline CDR1 and CDR2: SGHTA and FQGNSA. This CDR3 has 13 amino acids. V dropped 5 bases and J dropped 2 bases, with 9 bases sitting between them. The CDR3 nucleotides are TGTGCCAGCAGCGTACCGGTACAAGAGACCCAGTACTTC. Protein sequence: CASSVPVQETQYF.

CDR3: CASSLWGPGTGELFF. DNA for the CDR3: TGTGCCAGCAGCTTATGGGGGCCGGGCACCGGGGAGCTGTTTTTT. This sequence joins TRBV11-2 and TRBJ2-2; TRBD1 might be the D (6 bases). CDR1 and CDR2 from the germline V gene are SGHAT and FQNNGV. V lost 2 bases to trimming and J lost 4 bases, with 11 bases between them. This CDR3 region has 15 residues.

The V gene is TRBV7-9, the J gene TRBJ2-2; D unclear. V lost 8 bases and J lost 6, with 16 bases in between. This CDR3 comprises 14 residues. In germline, CDR1 is SEHNR, CDR2 FQNEAQ (reference sequence). The CDR3 region is CASGKDYLSGELFF. The CDR3 nucleotides are TGTGCCAGCGGGAAGGATTATCTGTCCGGGGAGCTGTTTTTT. The complete variable domain, with remaining parts taken from reference TRBV7-9 and TRBJ2-2, reads DTGVSQNPRHKITKRGQNVTFRCDPISEHNRLYWYRQTLGQGPEFLTYFQNEAQLEKSRLLSDRFSAERPKGSFSTLEIQRTEQGDSAMYLCASGKDYLSGELFFGEGSRLTVL.

This clone was seen just once. The genes are TRBV18 and TRBJ2-6; weak D call: TRBD1 (5 bases). The germline CDR1 and CDR2 sequences are KGHSH and LQKENI. The CDR3 totals 17 residues. Trimming removed 2 bases at V and 1 base at J, with 12 bases between. DNA for the CDR3: TGTGCCAGCTCACCAGGGGCCCTGGCTTCTGGGGCCAACGTCCTGACTTTC. Its protein product is CASSPGALASGANVLTF.

The J gene is TRBJ2-4, the V gene TRBV5-8, with 9 bases lining up with TRBD1. This CDR3 contains 16 residues. After removal of 3 bases from V and 4 bases from J, the junction contained 8 bases not matched to a gene. In germline, CDR1 is SGHTS, CDR2 YDEGEE. Here the CDR3 reads CASSSRTGAKKNIQYF. CDR3 nucleotide sequence: TGTGCCAGCAGCTCGAGGACAGGGGCGAAAAAAAACATTCAGTACTTC.

V gene TRBV29-1 combines with J gene TRBJ2-1; D unresolved. This CDR3 spans 11 amino acids. The V end lost 4 bases, the J end lost 4 bases, and 5 bases lay between the germline ends. Germline V gene sequence: CDR1 SQVTM, CDR2 ANQGSEA. The CDR3 loop is CSVVGYNEQFF. CDR3 DNA sequence: TGCAGCGTTGTGGGGTACAATGAGCAGTTCTTC.

In this sample, this clone turned up a few times. V gene TRBV6-1 combines with J gene TRBJ1-5, with 9 bases aligning to TRBD1. There are 15 residues in the CDR3. The ends lost 5 bases at V and 9 bases at J; junction bases unmatched: 11. The germline V gene has CDR1 MNHNS and CDR2 SASEGT. As DNA, the CDR3 is TGTGCCAGCAGTAACGGACAGGGGAGGTTTAGGCCCCAGCATTTT. It yields the protein CASSNGQGRFRPQHF.

Worth noting for this clone: Germline is not matched at one junction end, which may reflect a read error. The genes are TRBV6-6 and TRBJ1-6; D is perhaps TRBD1 (5 bases). The CDR3 is 14 amino acids. The germline CDR1 and CDR2 sequences are MNHNY and SVGAGI (reference sequence). DNA for the CDR3: TGCGCCTCGGGGCGGTATTACAATAATTCACCCCTCCACTTT. Encoded protein: CASGRYYNNSPLHF.

The chain links TRBV30 to TRBJ2-3, with D tentatively TRBD2 (6 bases). The germline gives CDR1 GTSNPN, CDR2 SVGIG (reference sequence). Trimming cost V 3 bases and J 9 bases, with 19 bases left between them. The CDR3 covers 14 residues. As DNA, the CDR3 is TGTGCCTGGAGAACGGAGGGCCTCCCGGGGACGCAGTATTTT. This encodes CAWRTEGLPGTQYF.

This clone was detected once. The genes are TRBV5-1 and TRBJ2-5; D is possibly TRBD1 (6 bases). V was pared by 3 bases and J by 5 bases, with 11 bases between. Per germline, CDR1 SGHRS and CDR2 YFSETQ. The CDR3 spans 13 residues. The CDR3 here is CASSWGPGETQYF. CDR3 bases: TGCGCCAGCAGCTGGGGGCCGGGGGAGACCCAGTACTTC.

This chain connects TRBV19 to TRBJ1-4; D is perhaps TRBD1 (5 bases). CDR3 size: 13 residues. CDR1 and CDR2 from the germline V gene are LNHDA and SQIVND (reference sequence). Trimming removed 6 bases at V and 8 bases at J, with 13 bases between. DNA for the CDR3: TGTGCCAGTAGGGGGGACCTGAGGGAAAAACTGTTTTTT. Protein sequence: CASRGDLREKLFF.